This record concerns one T cell receptor (beta chain) sequence. These data belong to a study of blood T cell repertoires in COVID-19. For the study at large: The origin of the acute and convalescent COVID-19 samples was the United States, Italy and Spain.

How the authors handled the data: It was from reference gene primer amplification that nucleated cell counts were estimated. Assay used: immunoSEQ multiplex PCR; TCRdb lists only in-frame clones, some missing. V, J and clone size were drawn from that table, and D and trimming were deduced from the DNA. The sample lists some 49,000 clones; 85% were seen once. The specimen sequenced was peripheral blood. The TCR sequence derives from a human donor in a cohort sampled during active COVID-19.

CDR3 in DNA: TGTGCCAGCAGCCAAGTAGCGGGAGAGTCGGATACGCAGTATTTT. Amino acids: CASSQVAGESDTQYF. The J gene is TRBJ2-3, the V gene TRBV4-2; 9 nucleotides agree with TRBD2. The CDR3 contains 15 residues. The germline CDR1 and CDR2 sequences are LGHNA and YNFKEQ. J was trimmed by 6 bases and V by 1 base; bases with no gene match: 5.